These 10 T cell receptor beta chains were sequenced from one sample in a study of cytomegalovirus exposure and HLA in healthy donors. The PCR contained 60 Vbeta and 13 Jbeta primers. The repertoire was sequenced with immunoSEQ multiplex PCR; TCRdb's copy has only in-frame clones and lacks some. The sample holds over 150,000 clones, approximately 78% seen once. The sample was PBMCs. These receptors originate from a male donor in good health and CMV-seropositive.

The V and J genes are TRBV2 and TRBJ2-2, with D unclear. V was cut by 3 bases and J by 8 bases, with 4 bases left in between. Germline V CDR1 and CDR2: SNHLY, FYNNEI. The CDR3 contains 11 residues. CDR3 sequence reads: CASSDPGELFF. The DNA of the CDR3 is TGTGCCAGCAGTGACCCTGGGGAGCTGTTTTTT.

This clone was counted once. The chain carries TRBV5-1 and TRBJ1-4; perhaps TRBD1 as D (5 bases). Trimming removed 0 bases at V and 4 bases at J, with 10 bases between. The CDR3 is made up of 15 amino acids. Germline values: CDR1 SGHRS, CDR2 YFSETQ. The CDR3 loop is CASSLGLTDNEKLFF. CDR3 nucleotides: TGCGCCAGCAGCTTGGGATTGACAGATAATGAAAAACTGTTTTTT.

The rearrangement joins TRBV27 to TRBJ2-3, with 7 bases lining up with TRBD1. The CDR3 runs 16 residues. J gave up 4 bases and V 0 bases, and 7 bases lay outside the gene matches. Per the germline V gene, CDR1 is MNHEY and CDR2 is SMNVEV (reference sequence). The CDR3 bases are TGTGCCAGCAGTTTATCACAGGGGAGAGGGTCAGATACGCAGTATTTT. Amino acids: CASSLSQGRGSDTQYF.

The rearrangement uses TRBV4-3 and TRBJ2-5; 10 bases agree with TRBD2. Germline CDR1 LGHNA, CDR2 YSLEER. The CDR3 sequence is 16 residues long. The ends lost 4 bases at V and 5 bases at J; junction bases unmatched: 10. The CDR3 sequence: CASSPEPAGGRETQYF. The CDR3 bases are TGCGCCAGCAGCCCCGAACCAGCGGGGGGGAGGGAGACCCAGTACTTC.

V gene TRBV5-1 combines with J gene TRBJ1-1; the match to TRBD1 covers 11 bases. The CDR3 is 15 amino acids. J was trimmed by 5 bases and V by 3 bases; bases with no gene match: 6. Germline V gene sequence: CDR1 SGHRS, CDR2 YFSETQ. The chain's CDR3 is CASSSPGQGGTEAFF. The CDR3 DNA reads TGCGCCAGCAGCTCCCCGGGACAGGGGGGGACTGAAGCTTTCTTT.

The table lists this clone with a few counts. The chain uses TRBV7-9 and TRBJ2-1, with 8 bases aligning to TRBD1. Germline loops: CDR1 SEHNR, CDR2 FQNEAQ (reference sequence). V lost 1 base and J lost 4; bases outside the gene matches: 6. The CDR3 spans 16 residues. The CDR3 loop reads CASSLVGQGTYNEQFF. Here the CDR3 DNA reads TGTGCCAGCAGCTTAGTCGGACAGGGTACATACAATGAGCAGTTCTTC. Full variable domain (rest looked up from reference TRBV7-9 and TRBJ2-1): DTGVSQNPRHKITKRGQNVTFRCDPISEHNRLYWYRQTLGQGPEFLTYFQNEAQLEKSRLLSDRFSAERPKGSFSTLEIQRTEQGDSAMYLCASSLVGQGTYNEQFFGPGTRLTVL.

This rearrangement joins TRBV11-2 to TRBJ1-3; D uncertain. CDR1 is SGHAT, CDR2 FQNNGV, per germline. CDR3 size: 14 residues. The germline V and J ends were trimmed by 5 bases and 2 bases, with 10 bases remaining between them. DNA of the CDR3: TGTGCCAGCAGCCCAACCAACACTGGAAACACCATATATTTT. Translation: CASSPTNTGNTIYF.

The rearrangement links TRBV5-8 to TRBJ2-1, with 11 nucleotides matching TRBD2. Germline CDR1 SGHTS, CDR2 YDEGEE. This CDR3 comprises 15 residues. Trimming at V came to 4 bases and at J to 7 bases, leaving 7 bases not matched to a gene. The CDR3 reads CASSPRLAGRNEQFF. The CDR3 DNA reads TGTGCCAGCAGCCCAAGACTAGCGGGAAGGAATGAGCAGTTCTTC. Combining the CDR3 with reference TRBV5-8 and TRBJ2-1 gives the whole variable domain EAGVTQSPTHLIKTRGQQATLRCSPISGHTSVYWYQQALGLGLQFLLWYDEGEERNRGNFPPRFSGRQFPNYSSELNVNALELEDSALYLCASSPRLAGRNEQFFGPGTRLTVL.

The CDR3 DNA follows: TGTGCCAGCAGCTCGGGACAGGGACCCACTGAAGCTTTCTTT. It yields the protein CASSSGQGPTEAFF. The genes are TRBV7-2 and TRBJ1-1, with TRBD1 matching 9 bases. Germline V gives CDR1 SGHTA, CDR2 FQGNSA. The CDR3 consists of 14 residues. V dropped 4 bases and J dropped 4; count of bases not matched to a gene: 4.

The chain combines TRBV19 with TRBJ2-2, with TRBD2 identical over 8 bases. Per the germline V gene, CDR1 is LNHDA and CDR2 is SQIVND (reference sequence). The trim removed 7 bases at V and 7 bases at J, leaving 17 bases unmatched. The CDR3 is 17 residues long. DNA of the CDR3: TGTGCCAGTAAGGGAGGCGGAGGGCGGGAGGTGAACGGGGAGCTGTTTTTT. It translates to CASKGGGGREVNGELFF. The full variable domain, rest sourced from reference TRBV19 and TRBJ2-2, is DGGITQSPKYLFRKEGQNVTLSCEQNLNHDAMYWYRQDPGQGLRLIYYSQIVNDFQKGDIAEGYSVSREKKESFPLTVTSAQKNPTAFYLCASKGGGGREVNGELFFGEGSRLTVL.